The 26 T cell receptor beta chains reported below all come from one sample, sequenced in a study of CD8 T cells in Susac syndrome. The RNA input was 0.5 to 1 ug, and it was reverse transcribed with random hexamers. TCRdb reprocessed the immunoSEQ multiplex PCR reads via MiXCR and lists one record per CDR3 protein. The sample carries about 130,000 distinct CDR3 sequences, 90% to 95% recorded once. Sequenced sample: CD4+ T cells from PBMCs. All receptors derive from a human donor in good health.

As regards this clonotype: A junction boundary mismatches the germline segment, possibly from a read error. The chain recombines TRBV6-6 with TRBJ2-7; the D gene could be TRBD1 or TRBD2 (5 bases each). The CDR3 contains 11 residues. Germline loops: CDR1 MNHNY, CDR2 SVGAGI (reference sequence). The CDR3 DNA is TGTGCCAGCAGTAGGGGAGCGGCTCGCCACTTC. Translated, it gives CASSRGAARHF.

The V call is TRBV29-1, the J call TRBJ2-5; 9 positions match TRBD1. V trimming: 2 bases; J trimming: 5 bases; junction bases outside the gene matches: 3. Germline lookup yields CDR1 SQVTM and CDR2 ANQGSEA. There are 13 residues in the CDR3. The CDR3, as DNA: TGCAGCGTTGAAAGACAGGGGGTGGAGACCCAGTACTTC. Protein: CSVERQGVETQYF.

The V call is TRBV29-1, the J call TRBJ2-4; D is ambiguous. The V gene lost 1 base and the J gene lost 8 bases, with 15 bases spanning the gap. There are 14 residues in the CDR3. CDR1 and CDR2 from the germline V gene are SQVTM and ANQGSEA. In DNA, the CDR3 is TGCAGCGTTGAAGGTTTGGGTCCCTGGGACATTCAGTACTTC. Translation: CSVEGLGPWDIQYF.

This chain connects TRBV12-3 or TRBV12-4 to TRBJ1-1; D gene unclear. The CDR3 runs to 14 residues. V was shortened by 1 base and J by 1 base, with 7 bases between the two germline ends. The CDR3 coding sequence is TGTGCCAGCAGTTTAGGTCAGCCGAACACTGAAGCTTTCTTT. Translated, it gives CASSLGQPNTEAFF.

J is TRBJ2-6 and V is TRBV29-1; the D is unclear. Trimming removed 7 bases at V and 0 bases at J, with 10 bases between. The CDR3 has 14 residues. Germline assignment: CDR1 SQVTM and CDR2 ANQGSEA. CDR3 protein: CSAGDSSGANVLTF. The CDR3, as DNA: TGCAGCGCGGGCGATAGCTCTGGGGCCAACGTCCTGACTTTC.

This chain links TRBV6-2 or TRBV6-3 with TRBJ2-3; D call uncertain. Looked up from germline, CDR1 is MNHEY and CDR2 is SVGEGT. The CDR3 sequence is 13 residues long. V was shortened by 7 bases and J by 7 bases, with 15 bases between the two germline ends. CDR3 region: CASTDGRPNTQYF. CDR3 nucleotide sequence: TGTGCCAGCACCGACGGCCGGCCCAATACGCAGTATTTT.

The chain recombines TRBV6-5 with TRBJ2-2; D gene uncertain. The V end lost 5 bases, the J end lost 2 bases, and 12 bases lay between the germline ends. Germline loops: CDR1 MNHEY, CDR2 SVGAGI. The CDR3 covers 15 residues. Written as DNA, the CDR3 is TGTGCCAGCAGTACCCACTATAGTAACACCGGGGAGCTGTTTTTT. Amino acid sequence: CASSTHYSNTGELFF.

V gene TRBV20-1 combines with J gene TRBJ2-1; weak D call: TRBD2 (6 bases). The V end lost 3 bases, the J end lost 3 bases, and 12 bases lay between the germline ends. CDR3 length: 14 amino acids. Germline-derived CDR1 and CDR2 are DFQATT and SNEGSKA (reference sequence). CDR3 bases: TGCAGTGCTAGGAAGGGACTCCACTACAATGAGCAGTTCTTC. It translates to CSARKGLHYNEQFF.

V is TRBV29-1 and J is TRBJ1-2; the D gene is possibly TRBD1 (6 bases). The CDR3 covers 14 residues. The germline gives CDR1 SQVTM, CDR2 ANQGSEA. The V end lost 4 bases, the J end lost 3 bases, and 15 bases lay between the germline ends. The CDR3 coding sequence is TGCAGCGTTGGGGGCGCGGACAGCCACTATGGCTACACCTTC. Protein: CSVGGADSHYGYTF.

This clonotype was seen just once. The J gene is TRBJ1-2, the V gene TRBV3-1; D remains unclear. The CDR3 runs to 14 residues. CDR1 and CDR2 from the germline V gene are LGHDT and YNNKEL (reference sequence). Trimming took 4 bases from V and 4 from J, leaving 13 bases between them. This CDR3 is CASSLEDGIYGYTF. In DNA form, the CDR3 reads TGTGCCAGCAGCCTTGAAGACGGGATCTATGGCTACACCTTC.

The chain employs TRBV4-2 and TRBJ2-5, with D unclear. The germline V gene has CDR1 LGHNA and CDR2 YNFKEQ. This CDR3 contains 13 residues. Trimming shortened V by 2 bases and J by 5 bases, and 9 bases separated the two germline ends. The CDR3 loop reads CASSQFERETQYF. The CDR3 nucleotides are TGTGCCAGCAGCCAATTCGAACGGGAGACCCAGTACTTC.

This chain links TRBV5-6 with TRBJ1-2; 7 positions match TRBD1. The CDR3 has 15 amino acids. Unmatched junction bases numbered 9, after V lost 4 bases and J lost 3 bases. The germline CDR1 and CDR2 sequences are SGHDT and YYEEEE. The CDR3: CASSPLQTGYYGYTF. The CDR3 nucleotides read TGTGCCAGCAGCCCCCTACAGACAGGGTACTATGGCTACACCTTC.

The J gene is TRBJ2-3, the V gene TRBV29-1; maybe TRBD1 (5 bases). The CDR3 is 12 amino acids. The germline CDR1 and CDR2 sequences are SQVTM and ANQGSEA. Between the trimmed V and J ends, which lost 7 bases and 4 bases, there was a span of 12 bases. The DNA for the CDR3 is TGCAGCGCGCAGGGTCGGTCAGATACGCAGTATTTT. Its protein is CSAQGRSDTQYF.

V is TRBV3-1 and J is TRBJ1-5; D is undetermined. Germline CDR1 reads LGHDT; CDR2 reads YNNKEL (reference sequence). The CDR3 consists of 12 residues. Trimming shortened V by 1 base and J by 9 bases, and 7 bases separated the two germline ends. The CDR3 spells CASSQVGVPQHF. CDR3 DNA sequence: TGTGCCAGCAGCCAAGTTGGGGTGCCCCAGCATTTT.

The J gene is TRBJ2-5, the V gene TRBV5-1; a weak D match, TRBD2 (5 bases). The CDR3 length is 16 residues. Germline V gene sequence: CDR1 SGHRS, CDR2 YFSETQ. With 5 bases removed from V and 1 base from J, the gap between germline ends came to 18 bases. CDR3 residues: CASSRGLADSQETQYF. CDR3 in DNA: TGCGCCAGCAGTCGAGGTCTAGCCGATAGCCAAGAGACCCAGTACTTC. Using reference TRBV5-1 and TRBJ2-5 for the parts outside the CDR3, the full variable domain is KAGVTQTPRYLIKTRGQQVTLSCSPISGHRSVSWYQQTPGQGLQFLFEYFSETQRNKGNFPGRFSGRQFSNSRSEMNVSTLELGDSALYLCASSRGLADSQETQYFGPGTRLLVL.

This clonotype was observed a single time. V is TRBV29-1 and J is TRBJ1-1; D is unresolved. The CDR3 spans 11 residues. Germline V CDR1 and CDR2: SQVTM, ANQGSEA. V was pared by 6 bases and J by 6 bases, with 11 bases between. Here the CDR3 reads CSVSDAAEAFF. CDR3 coding DNA: TGCAGCGTATCAGACGCGGCTGAAGCTTTCTTT.

The V gene is TRBV24-1, the J gene TRBJ2-2, with D hard to call. Trimming removed 3 bases at V and 1 base at J, with 14 bases between. This CDR3 region has 17 residues. The germline V gene encodes CDR1 KGHDR and CDR2 SFDVKD. The CDR3 reads CATSDPSEVMNTGELFF. DNA of the CDR3: TGTGCCACCAGTGATCCGAGTGAGGTAATGAACACCGGGGAGCTGTTTTTT.

The chain combines TRBV11-2 with TRBJ2-2, with TRBD2 matching over 9 bases. With V trimmed by 3 bases and J by 4 bases, 9 bases remained unmatched. The CDR3 totals 17 residues. Germline values: CDR1 SGHAT, CDR2 FQNNGV. CDR3 bases: TGTGCCAGCAGCTTCCCCAGCGGGAGGAAAGTCACCGGGGAGCTGTTTTTT. This gives the protein CASSFPSGRKVTGELFF.

The gene calls are TRBV20-1 and TRBJ2-1, with TRBD2 matching 9 bases. V lost 0 bases, J lost 0 bases, and 15 bases stayed unmatched. Germline V gene data show CDR1 as DFQATT and CDR2 as SNEGSKA (reference sequence). The CDR3 totals 20 residues. For the CDR3, the DNA is TGCAGTGCTAGAGATGAGGCACTTCTAGCGGGACTTCGCTCCTACAATGAGCAGTTCTTC. This translates into CSARDEALLAGLRSYNEQFF.

The chain has TRBV6-5 and TRBJ2-5; D not resolved. Trimming removed 10 bases from V and 2 bases from J, with 11 bases in between. Germline assignment: CDR1 MNHEY and CDR2 SVGAGI. This CDR3 is built from 12 residues. The CDR3 loop is CATRSYQETQYF. Written as DNA, the CDR3 is TGTGCCACCCGATCGTATCAAGAGACCCAGTACTTC.

This rearrangement joins TRBV27 to TRBJ2-3; possibly TRBD1 or TRBD2 for D (5 bases each). This CDR3 has 15 residues. Trimming cost V 3 bases and J 5 bases, with 15 bases left between them. CDR1 is MNHEY, CDR2 SMNVEV, per germline (reference sequence). In nucleotides, the CDR3 is TGTGCCAGCAGTTTCGAACGAGGGGCAGGAGATACGCAGTATTTT. This codes for CASSFERGAGDTQYF.

The chain links TRBV29-1 to TRBJ1-2; 10 positions agree with TRBD1. Germline V lookup: CDR1 SQVTM, CDR2 ANQGSEA. Trimming at V came to 7 bases and at J to 8 bases, leaving 7 bases not matched to a gene. The CDR3 runs 12 residues. The CDR3 protein is CSDTGTGDGYTF. The CDR3 DNA is TGCAGCGACACCGGGACAGGGGACGGCTACACCTTC.

The chain joins TRBV19 to TRBJ2-5; TRBD2 agrees at 8 bases. In germline, CDR1 is LNHDA, CDR2 SQIVND (reference sequence). This CDR3 has 14 amino acids. V lost 4 bases to trimming and J lost 3 bases; unmatched junction nucleotides: 4. The CDR3 region is CASSRAGAKETQYF. CDR3 in DNA: TGTGCCAGTAGTAGAGCGGGGGCTAAAGAGACCCAGTACTTC.

The J gene is TRBJ2-5, the V gene TRBV9; perhaps TRBD1 as D (5 bases). CDR1 and CDR2 from the germline V gene are SGDLS and YYNGEE. This CDR3 is built from 14 residues. With 0 bases removed from V and 5 bases from J, the gap between germline ends came to 11 bases. The CDR3 nucleotides are TGTGCCAGCAGCGTAGGGGGCGGAGTCGAGACCCAGTACTTC. Its protein is CASSVGGGVETQYF.

This clonotype was detected once. This chain connects TRBV4-1 to TRBJ2-2; tentative D call: TRBD2 (5 bases). The CDR3 sequence is 14 residues long. V was pared by 6 bases and J by 1 base, with 9 bases between. Germline V lookup: CDR1 MGHRA, CDR2 YSYEKL. In nucleotides, the CDR3 is TGCGCCAGCAGTCGGGATATGAACACCGGGGAGCTGTTTTTT. Translating gives CASSRDMNTGELFF.

This chain joins TRBV29-1 and TRBJ1-1; 10 nucleotides align to TRBD1. CDR1 is SQVTM, CDR2 ANQGSEA, per germline. V gave up 7 bases and J gave up 5 bases; unmatched junction bases: 4. The CDR3 runs 12 residues. The CDR3 loop reads CSGDRGRTEAFF. CDR3 sequence (DNA): TGCAGCGGGGACAGGGGCCGTACTGAAGCTTTCTTT.